The following is a T cell receptor (beta chain) sequence with its context. This table comes from immunoSEQ multiplex PCR, and its TCRdb copy is limited to in-frame clones, with some not included. The data contain some 90,000 clones, around 90% of them seen just once; the ten biggest clones take up around 4.5%. This sample is drawn from a study of blood T cell repertoires in COVID-19. Background on the study: PBMCs, B-cell-depleted T cells, or T cells provided the cDNA or gDNA that made up the material.

The CDR3 extends over 15 amino acids. From germline, CDR1 is SGHRS and CDR2 YFSETQ. The junction had 12 bases not matched to a gene; V was cut back by 6 bases and J by 8 bases. The clonotype comes from a woman of 80 years or more with active or convalescent COVID-19. The chain joins TRBV5-1 to TRBJ2-1; 9 positions match TRBD1. The sequenced sample consisted of peripheral blood. The CDR3 protein is CASTSGTGRFYEQFF. CDR3 in DNA: TGCGCCAGCACATCCGGGACAGGGAGGTTTTATGAGCAGTTCTTC.